This is a list of T cell receptor beta chains from one sample in a study of OX40 agonist ivuxolimab in advanced cancers. Sequencing was performed with immunoSEQ multiplex PCR; in TCRdb, only in-frame clones are kept and a portion is missing. The table records 69,000 or so clones, 70% to 90% of them present only once. Sequenced material: CD4+ or CD8+ T cells sorted from blood, taken in a trial of the OX40 agonist ivuxolimab. Receptors originate from an adult with an advanced solid tumor such as melanoma, head and neck, liver or kidney cancer. Both conserved end residues are part of each CDR3. Fields, in order: J gene, D gene, V gene, clone size, CDR3 length, CDR3 DNA, CDR3 protein. D genes are given only for firm matches. Clone size appears in some rows only: once, few, many, or a class for an expanded clone.

J gene: TRBJ2-1; D gene: -; V gene: TRBV7-9; clone size: -; CDR3 length: 13; CDR3 DNA: TGTGCCAGCAGCTCCCGGGGGGCGGGAGTGGCGTTCTTC; CDR3 protein: CASSSRGAGVAFF
J gene: TRBJ2-7; D gene: TRBD2; V gene: TRBV19; clone size: once; CDR3 length: 15; CDR3 DNA: TGTGCCAGTAGTATATACCTAGCGGGCGCCTACGAGCAGTACTTC; CDR3 protein: CASSIYLAGAYEQYF
J gene: TRBJ1-6; D gene: -; V gene: TRBV6-5; clone size: few; CDR3 length: 15; CDR3 DNA: TGTGCCAGCAGCCAGGGGTTCTCCTATAATTCACCCCTCCACTTT; CDR3 protein: CASSQGFSYNSPLHF
J gene: TRBJ1-2; D gene: TRBD1; V gene: TRBV11-3; clone size: -; CDR3 length: 15; CDR3 DNA: TGTGCCAGCAGCTGGGGACAGGGAAGAGACTATGGCTACACCTTC; CDR3 protein: CASSWGQGRDYGYTF
J gene: TRBJ2-7; D gene: -; V gene: TRBV19; clone size: -; CDR3 length: 14; CDR3 DNA: TGTGCCAGTAGTCCCTGGGATGACTCCTACGAGCAGTACTTC; CDR3 protein: CASSPWDDSYEQYF
J gene: TRBJ2-5; D gene: -; V gene: TRBV18; clone size: -; CDR3 length: 15; CDR3 DNA: TGTGCCAGCTCACCTTCTCAGGAGGTACAAGAGACCCAGTACTTC; CDR3 protein: CASSPSQEVQETQYF
J gene: TRBJ1-1; D gene: -; V gene: TRBV5-1; clone size: -; CDR3 length: 14; CDR3 DNA: TGCGCCAGCAGCTTGGAACACCCAGGGGCTGAAGCTTTCTTT; CDR3 protein: CASSLEHPGAEAFF
J gene: TRBJ1-2; D gene: -; V gene: TRBV7-9; clone size: -; CDR3 length: 14; CDR3 DNA: TGTGCCAGCAGCTTAGACGGAACGGGGGTCGGCTACACCTTC; CDR3 protein: CASSLDGTGVGYTF
J gene: TRBJ1-6; D gene: TRBD1; V gene: TRBV19; clone size: -; CDR3 length: 14; CDR3 DNA: TGTGCCAGTAGTGGACAGGGGGTGGATTCACCCCTCCACTTT; CDR3 protein: CASSGQGVDSPLHF
J gene: TRBJ1-1; D gene: TRBD1; V gene: TRBV18; clone size: once; CDR3 length: 15; CDR3 DNA: TGTGCCAGCTCAAGGGACAGTACGGGGGACACTGAAGCTTTCTTT; CDR3 protein: CASSRDSTGDTEAFF
J gene: TRBJ2-3; D gene: -; V gene: TRBV6-5; clone size: once; CDR3 length: 15; CDR3 DNA: TGTGCCAGCAGTTACCGGTGGGCAGACACAGATACGCAGTATTTT; CDR3 protein: CASSYRWADTDTQYF
J gene: TRBJ2-3; D gene: -; V gene: TRBV7-2; clone size: -; CDR3 length: 13; CDR3 DNA: TGTGCCAGCAGCTTAAGGCGCGAAGGGACGCAGTATTTT; CDR3 protein: CASSLRREGTQYF
J gene: TRBJ1-4; D gene: -; V gene: TRBV19; clone size: -; CDR3 length: 16; CDR3 DNA: TGTGCCAGTAGTATAGGAGGCCCCGACTGGTCTGAAAAACTGTTTTTT; CDR3 protein: CASSIGGPDWSEKLFF
J gene: TRBJ1-2; D gene: -; V gene: TRBV19; clone size: -; CDR3 length: 17; CDR3 DNA: TGTGCCAGTAGTATAGATCACTCAAGGAAAGGGTGGTATGGCTACACCTTC; CDR3 protein: CASSIDHSRKGWYGYTF
J gene: TRBJ2-2; D gene: -; V gene: TRBV30; clone size: -; CDR3 length: 13; CDR3 DNA: TGTGCCTGGAGTACCGGACAGACCGGGGAGCTGTTTTTT; CDR3 protein: CAWSTGQTGELFF
J gene: TRBJ2-3; D gene: -; V gene: TRBV2; clone size: few; CDR3 length: 15; CDR3 DNA: TGTGCCAGCAAGGCCGGGACCGCAAGCACAGATACGCAGTATTTT; CDR3 protein: CASKAGTASTDTQYF
J gene: TRBJ1-5; D gene: -; V gene: TRBV10-3; clone size: -; CDR3 length: 14; CDR3 DNA: TGTGCCATCAGTGAGTCAAGGGGGGATCAGCCCCAGCATTTT; CDR3 protein: CAISESRGDQPQHF
J gene: TRBJ2-5; D gene: TRBD1; V gene: TRBV6-5; clone size: -; CDR3 length: 15; CDR3 DNA: TGTGCCAGCAGTAGTAGAGGGGGCGACGGGGAGACCCAGTACTTC; CDR3 protein: CASSSRGGDGETQYF
J gene: TRBJ2-7; D gene: TRBD1; V gene: TRBV12-5; clone size: -; CDR3 length: 15; CDR3 DNA: TGTGCTAGTGGTCTGACTAGACAGGGGTCCTACGAGCAGTACTTC; CDR3 protein: CASGLTRQGSYEQYF
J gene: TRBJ2-5; D gene: TRBD1; V gene: TRBV10-3; clone size: -; CDR3 length: 13; CDR3 DNA: TGTGCCATCAGCGACAGGGCCTCCGAGACCCAGTACTTC; CDR3 protein: CAISDRASETQYF
J gene: TRBJ2-3; D gene: -; V gene: TRBV4-2; clone size: -; CDR3 length: 17; CDR3 DNA: TGTGCCAGCAGCCAATTGGCAGGGAGGGGGAGCACAGATACGCAGTATTTT; CDR3 protein: CASSQLAGRGSTDTQYF
J gene: TRBJ2-5; D gene: TRBD2; V gene: TRBV7-2; clone size: once; CDR3 length: 14; CDR3 DNA: TGTGCCAGCAGCCCATGGGGGGGCCAAGAGACCCAGTACTTC; CDR3 protein: CASSPWGGQETQYF
J gene: TRBJ1-5; D gene: TRBD1; V gene: TRBV30; clone size: -; CDR3 length: 14; CDR3 DNA: TGTGCCTGGAGTGGGGGACAGGGCAATCAGCCCCAGCATTTT; CDR3 protein: CAWSGGQGNQPQHF
J gene: TRBJ2-1; D gene: TRBD1; V gene: TRBV4-3; clone size: -; CDR3 length: 15; CDR3 DNA: TGCGCCAGCAGCCAAGAGGACAGGTCCTACAATGAGCAGTTCTTC; CDR3 protein: CASSQEDRSYNEQFF
J gene: TRBJ2-7; D gene: TRBD1; V gene: TRBV6-5; clone size: once; CDR3 length: 15; CDR3 DNA: TGTGCCAGCAGTTACTCGGACAGGGGGATCTACGAGCAGTACTTC; CDR3 protein: CASSYSDRGIYEQYF